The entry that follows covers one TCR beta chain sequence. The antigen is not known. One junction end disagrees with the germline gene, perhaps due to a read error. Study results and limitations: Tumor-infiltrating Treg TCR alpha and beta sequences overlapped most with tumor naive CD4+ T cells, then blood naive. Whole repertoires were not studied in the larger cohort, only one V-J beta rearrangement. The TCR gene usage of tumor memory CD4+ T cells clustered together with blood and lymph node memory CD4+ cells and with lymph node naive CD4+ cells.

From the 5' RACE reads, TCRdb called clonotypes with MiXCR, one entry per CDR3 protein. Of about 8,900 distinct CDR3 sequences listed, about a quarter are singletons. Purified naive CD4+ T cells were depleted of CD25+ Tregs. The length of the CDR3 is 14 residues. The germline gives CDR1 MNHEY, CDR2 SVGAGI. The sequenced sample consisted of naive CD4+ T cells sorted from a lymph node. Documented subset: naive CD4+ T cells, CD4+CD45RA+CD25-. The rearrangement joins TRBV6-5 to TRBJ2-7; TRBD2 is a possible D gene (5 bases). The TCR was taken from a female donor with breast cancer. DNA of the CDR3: TGTGCCGGCAGTTACAGTTACGGGGTGGGCGAGCAGTACTTC. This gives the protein CAGSYSYGVGEQYF.